The clone carrying this T cell receptor beta chain was seen repeatedly, ten times or more. The sample comes from a study of molecular identifiers for immune sequencing clone quantification. Researchers sorted naive CD8 T cells as cells that were CD8+CD4-CCR7+CD45RA+. Germline CDR1 and CDR2: LGHNA and YNFKEQ. The CDR3 has 18 amino acids. V dropped 3 bases and J dropped 9; count of bases not matched to a gene: 14. TCR libraries were built in bulk with a published protocol and specific TCR primers. Using its own MiXCR run on the PCR reads, TCRdb lists one record per CDR3 protein. The table lists around 89,000 distinct CDR3 sequences, around 17% of them singletons.

The chain employs TRBV4-2 and TRBJ2-1; the match to TRBD2 covers 13 bases. Sequenced sample: naive CD8+ T cells from blood, with Jurkat cell RNA spiked in. Indicated subset: FACS-sorted CD8+CD4-CCR7+CD45RA+ naive T cells. The receptor was derived from a human donor in good health. Some libraries in this study had Jurkat cell RNA spiked in. The CDR3 DNA follows: TGTGCCAGCAGCCAGTCCCCGGGACTAGCGGGATCTTTGGGTGAGCAGTTCTTC. It yields the protein CASSQSPGLAGSLGEQFF.